This entry lists 22 T cell receptor beta chains sequenced from one sample in a study of radiation and T cells in renal cell carcinoma. TCRdb's copy holds only in-frame clones and misses some; the assay was immunoSEQ multiplex PCR. The sample lists about 130,000 clones, 70% to 90% seen once, with approximately 1.9% in the top ten. Documented time point: blood 2 weeks post-SBRT. The treatment denotes: 15 Gy SBRT to primary tumor, nephrectomy 4 weeks later. Sequencing used blood, obtained from a patient whose treatment included radiotherapy and nephrectomy. The source of these receptors is a woman in her sixties or seventies with renal cell carcinoma.

The genes are TRBV6-1 and TRBJ1-1, with TRBD1 as a possible D gene (6 bases). Germline CDR1 MNHNS, CDR2 SASEGT. V lost 7 bases to trimming and J lost 1 base, with 16 bases between them. The CDR3 runs to 15 residues. The CDR3 loop is CASTRGDTRNTEAFF. For the CDR3, the DNA is TGTGCCAGCACTAGGGGGGACACCCGGAACACTGAAGCTTTCTTT.

The chain links TRBV5-4 to TRBJ1-6; possibly TRBD1 for D (5 bases). Trimming took 1 base from V and 6 from J, leaving 11 bases between them. The CDR3 is made up of 15 amino acids. In germline, CDR1 is SGHNT, CDR2 YYREEE (reference sequence). CDR3 bases: TGTGCCAGCAGCTTGATGGGCAGGGCTAATTCACCCCTCCACTTT. It translates to CASSLMGRANSPLHF.

DNA of the CDR3: TGTGCCAGCACTGTAGGGGGACTAGCGGGAGTTTTTAATAGCTACGAGCAGTACTTC. Encoded protein: CASTVGGLAGVFNSYEQYF. The V gene is TRBV11-2, the J gene TRBJ2-7; 14 bases are shared with TRBD2. This CDR3 has 19 amino acids. Germline-derived CDR1 and CDR2 are SGHAT and FQNNGV. V lost 7 bases and J lost 3; bases outside the gene matches: 17.

This clone was counted only a few times. This chain connects TRBV11-2 to TRBJ2-2, with a possible D match to TRBD1 (5 bases). This CDR3 comprises 13 residues. The germline CDR1 and CDR2 sequences are SGHAT and FQNNGV. Trimming removed 3 bases from V and 8 bases from J, with 10 bases in between. The CDR3 region is CASSLQGTGELFF. The CDR3 bases are TGTGCCAGCAGCTTGCAGGGAACGGGGGAGCTGTTTTTT. Supplemented by reference TRBV11-2 and TRBJ2-2, the full variable domain reads EAGVAQSPRYKIIEKRQSVAFWCNPISGHATLYWYQQILGQGPKLLIQFQNNGVVDDSQLPKDRFSAERLKGVDSTLKIQPAKLEDSAVYLCASSLQGTGELFFGEGSRLTVL.

This clone came up a few times. This sequence joins TRBV5-4 and TRBJ1-3, with D unresolved. Germline lookup yields CDR1 SGHNT and CDR2 YYREEE (reference sequence). V was shortened by 4 bases and J by 0 bases, with 5 bases between the two germline ends. The CDR3 covers 13 residues. CDR3 amino acids: CASSPGSGNTIYF. CDR3 in DNA: TGTGCCAGCAGCCCAGGCTCTGGAAACACCATATATTTT.

The rearrangement joins TRBV4-2 to TRBJ1-3, with D possibly matching TRBD1 (5 bases). V gave up 3 bases and J gave up 0 bases, with 9 bases separating them. CDR1 LGHNA and CDR2 YNFKEQ come from the germline V gene. This CDR3 region has 15 residues. This CDR3 is CASSQGRDSGNTIYF. In DNA, the CDR3 is TGTGCCAGCAGCCAGGGACGGGACTCTGGAAACACCATATATTTT.

J is TRBJ2-5 and V is TRBV5-1; TRBD2 agrees at 8 bases. Germline-derived CDR1 and CDR2 are SGHRS and YFSETQ. CDR3 length: 15 amino acids. V trimming: 3 bases; J trimming: 4 bases; junction bases outside the gene matches: 8. The CDR3 nucleotides read TGCGCCAGCAGCTCCGGACTAGCCCTAGGAGAGACCCAGTACTTC. Translation gives CASSSGLALGETQYF.

The chain links TRBV6-5 to TRBJ2-7; 9 bases fit TRBD2. V was pared by 0 bases and J by 3 bases, with 6 bases of the junction left unmatched. Germline assignment: CDR1 MNHEY and CDR2 SVGAGI. The CDR3 totals 16 residues. The CDR3 nucleotides are TGTGCCAGCAGTTACTCGAGTAGCGGGGGTAACTACGAGCAGTACTTC. Its protein product is CASSYSSSGGNYEQYF.

The J gene is TRBJ2-3, the V gene TRBV11-2, with 11 bases aligning to TRBD2. Germline-derived CDR1 and CDR2 are SGHAT and FQNNGV. CDR3 length: 15 amino acids. V shed 5 bases and J 4 bases; nucleotides not matched to a gene: 5. The CDR3 nucleotides read TGTGCCAGCAGCGAGACTAGCGGGAAGTCAGATACGCAGTATTTT. Amino acids: CASSETSGKSDTQYF.

V gene TRBV19 combines with J gene TRBJ2-1; TRBD2 might be the D (5 bases). This CDR3 has 16 amino acids. V gave up 4 bases and J gave up 5 bases, with 18 bases separating them. CDR1 and CDR2 from the germline V gene are LNHDA and SQIVND (reference sequence). The CDR3 protein is CASSNPHSVGDNEQFF. The CDR3 nucleotides read TGTGCCAGTAGTAACCCCCATTCGGTCGGGGACAATGAGCAGTTCTTC.

This clone has ten or more counts. V and J are TRBV7-6 and TRBJ1-2; 7 bases fit TRBD1. This CDR3 has 13 amino acids. Germline V gives CDR1 SGHVS, CDR2 FNYEAQ. The trim removed 5 bases at V and 4 bases at J, leaving 4 bases unmatched. CDR3 sequence reads: CASSSGTAYGYTF. CDR3 DNA: TGTGCCAGCAGCAGCGGGACAGCCTATGGCTACACCTTC. The complete variable domain, with remaining parts taken from reference TRBV7-6 and TRBJ1-2, reads GAGVSQSPRYKVTKRGQDVALRCDPISGHVSLYWYRQALGQGPEFLTYFNYEAQQDKSGLPNDRFSAERPEGSISTLTIQRTEQRDSAMYRCASSSGTAYGYTFGSGTRLTVV.

This chain connects TRBV6-6 to TRBJ1-5; a possible D gene is TRBD1 (5 bases). The germline gives CDR1 MNHNY, CDR2 SVGAGI (reference sequence). The CDR3 length is 13 residues. V dropped 6 bases and J dropped 8 bases, with 14 bases sitting between them. CDR3 region: CASSPTLGEPQHF. The CDR3 DNA is TGTGCCAGCAGCCCAACCTTGGGGGAGCCCCAGCATTTT.

This chain links TRBV29-1 with TRBJ2-2; possible D gene TRBD2, 6 bases. Germline assignment: CDR1 SQVTM and CDR2 ANQGSEA. The V end lost 7 bases, the J end lost 5 bases, and 14 bases lay between the germline ends. The CDR3 has 13 amino acids. In DNA form, the CDR3 reads TGCAGCGCTATAGCGCGGGGTACCGGGGAGCTGTTTTTT. Protein sequence: CSAIARGTGELFF.

The genes are TRBV15 and TRBJ1-1, with a possible D match to TRBD1 (6 bases). The germline V gene encodes CDR1 LNHNV and CDR2 YYDKDF (reference sequence). The CDR3 is made up of 16 amino acids. The V end lost 7 bases, the J end lost 4 bases, and 22 bases lay between the germline ends. The CDR3 region is CATTGLGGRLFTEAFF. The CDR3, as DNA: TGTGCCACCACCGGATTAGGGGGGCGTCTTTTCACTGAAGCTTTCTTT. Variable domain in full (rest from reference TRBV15 and TRBJ1-1): DAMVIQNPRYQVTQFGKPVTLSCSQTLNHNVMYWYQQKSSQAPKLLFHYYDKDFNNEADTPDNFQSRRPNTSFCFLDIRSPGLGDTAMYLCATTGLGGRLFTEAFFGQGTRLTVV.

The chain has TRBV19 and TRBJ2-5; tentatively, D is TRBD1 (8 bases). Trimming removed 8 bases from V and 5 bases from J, with 15 bases in between. The CDR3 extends over 13 amino acids. Germline-derived CDR1 and CDR2 are LNHDA and SQIVND (reference sequence). The CDR3 sequence is CASGKQGGETQYF. CDR3 in DNA: TGTGCCAGTGGGAAACAGGGGGGGGAGACCCAGTACTTC.

The V call is TRBV6-5, the J call TRBJ1-2; D remains ambiguous. The germline CDR1 and CDR2 sequences are MNHEY and SVGAGI. V was trimmed by 8 bases and J by 4 bases, leaving 8 bases between them. This CDR3 region has 11 residues. The CDR3 protein is CASLGSYGYTF. In DNA, the CDR3 is TGTGCCAGCCTCGGAAGCTATGGCTACACCTTC.

The chain has TRBV5-1 and TRBJ1-3; 8 bases line up with TRBD1. The trim removed 0 bases at V and 8 bases at J, leaving 7 bases unmatched. This CDR3 is built from 15 residues. Germline-derived CDR1 and CDR2 are SGHRS and YFSETQ. In DNA form, the CDR3 reads TGCGCCAGCAGCTTGGAGGGACAGGCGGTAGACACCATATATTTT. Amino acids: CASSLEGQAVDTIYF.

The gene calls are TRBV6-1 and TRBJ1-5; possible D gene TRBD1, 5 bases. The CDR3 consists of 13 residues. CDR1 MNHNS and CDR2 SASEGT come from the germline V gene. V was shortened by 8 bases and J by 3 bases, with 11 bases between the two germline ends. CDR3 sequence: CASLPGNNQPQHF. The CDR3 DNA reads as TGTGCCAGCTTACCAGGGAACAATCAGCCCCAGCATTTT.

The chain uses TRBV18 and TRBJ2-7, with 7 bases identical to TRBD2. The CDR3 spans 13 residues. V lost 0 bases and J lost 7; bases outside the gene matches: 3. The germline CDR1 and CDR2 sequences are KGHSH and LQKENI. The CDR3: CASSPPWGGEQYF. DNA for the CDR3: TGTGCCAGCTCACCACCCTGGGGGGGGGAGCAGTACTTC.

This sequence joins TRBV18 and TRBJ2-1; D is unresolved. With 2 bases removed from V and 5 bases from J, the gap between germline ends came to 7 bases. In germline, CDR1 is KGHSH, CDR2 LQKENI. The CDR3 is 13 residues long. The CDR3 sequence is CASSPYRNNEQFF. In DNA form, the CDR3 reads TGTGCCAGCTCACCATACAGAAACAATGAGCAGTTCTTC.

The chain employs TRBV7-9 and TRBJ1-4, with TRBD1 matching over 7 bases. With 7 bases clipped from V and 6 bases from J, the junction kept 5 bases outside the gene matches. Looked up from germline, CDR1 is SEHNR and CDR2 is FQNEAQ (reference sequence). This CDR3 has 13 amino acids. DNA of the CDR3: TGTGCCAGCATTAGGACAGGCGATGAAAAACTGTTTTTT. This encodes CASIRTGDEKLFF.

J is TRBJ1-2 and V is TRBV5-8, with TRBD1 as a possible D gene (5 bases). The CDR3 is 14 amino acids. V lost 0 bases and J 4 bases, leaving 10 bases between the germline ends. Germline V gene data show CDR1 as SGHTS and CDR2 as YDEGEE. This CDR3 is CASSLAMGVYGYTF. The CDR3 region has the DNA TGTGCCAGCAGCTTGGCCATGGGGGTCTATGGCTACACCTTC.